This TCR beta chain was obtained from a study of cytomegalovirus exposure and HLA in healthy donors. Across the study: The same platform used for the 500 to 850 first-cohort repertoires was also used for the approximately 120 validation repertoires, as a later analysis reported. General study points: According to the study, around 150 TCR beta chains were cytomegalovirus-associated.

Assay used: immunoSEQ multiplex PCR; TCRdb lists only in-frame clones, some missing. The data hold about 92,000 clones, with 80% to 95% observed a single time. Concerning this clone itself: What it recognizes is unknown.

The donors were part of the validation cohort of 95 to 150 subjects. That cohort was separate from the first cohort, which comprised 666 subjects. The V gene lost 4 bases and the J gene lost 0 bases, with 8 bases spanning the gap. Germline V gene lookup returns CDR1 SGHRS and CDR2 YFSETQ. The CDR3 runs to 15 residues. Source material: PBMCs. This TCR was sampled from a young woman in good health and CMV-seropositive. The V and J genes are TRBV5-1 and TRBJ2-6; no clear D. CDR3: CASSVPSSGANVLTF. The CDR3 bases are TGCGCCAGCAGCGTTCCGTCCTCTGGGGCCAACGTCCTGACTTTC.